The 12 T cell receptor beta chains reported below all come from one sample, sequenced in a study of T cells in localized non-small cell lung cancer. Sequencing was performed with immunoSEQ multiplex PCR; in TCRdb, only in-frame clones are kept and a portion is missing. The profile shows roughly 2,500 clones, 25% to 35% of them singletons. Sequencing was performed on lung tumor tissue, taken before any cancer treatment. These receptors all stem from a man aged 18 to 49 with stage I lung adenocarcinoma.

The V and J genes are TRBV11-3 and TRBJ1-3, with TRBD1 as a possible D gene (6 bases). Germline V lookup: CDR1 SGHNT, CDR2 YENEEA. The CDR3 runs to 16 residues. V was trimmed by 4 bases and J by 2 bases, leaving 15 bases between them. CDR3 sequence: CASSSIGGRTGNTIYF. CDR3 in DNA: TGTGCCAGCAGCTCTATAGGGGGGAGGACTGGAAACACCATATATTTT.

The sample holds a few counts of this clone. The chain links TRBV9 to TRBJ2-7; TRBD1 might be the D (6 bases). Deletions cut 0 bases from V and 3 bases from J, with 13 bases between. CDR1 is SGDLS and CDR2 is YYNGEE in the germline V gene. The CDR3 has 15 residues. CDR3 region: CASSVAPGVGYEQYF. Written as DNA, the CDR3 is TGTGCCAGCAGCGTAGCTCCAGGGGTCGGCTACGAGCAGTACTTC.

The chain carries TRBV30 and TRBJ2-2; D is ambiguous. Trimming shortened V by 0 bases and J by 3 bases, and 11 bases separated the two germline ends. The CDR3 runs 15 residues. The V gene's germline CDR1 is GTSNPN and CDR2 SVGIG (reference sequence). CDR3 sequence (DNA): TGTGCCTGGAGTGTAGGTCGGGTAGACACCGGGGAGCTGTTTTTT. It specifies CAWSVGRVDTGELFF.

Only a few counts were recorded for this clone. The chain's CDR3 is CAISEGVSRGSNTEAFF. Partial CDR3 DNA: TGTGCCATCAGTGAGGGGGTCTCACGGGGCTCGAACACTGAAGCTTTC. The V call is TRBV10-3, the J call TRBJ1-1, with a weak D call TRBD1 (5 bases). The missing CDR3 end, 1 residue past where the read stops, is filled in from the germline J gene. V lost 2 bases and J 1 base, leaving 17 bases between the germline ends. The CDR3 covers 17 residues. Germline lookup yields CDR1 ENHRY and CDR2 SYGVKD.

By share of the sample, this clone is medium-sized. The gene calls are TRBV11-3 and TRBJ1-2; TRBD1 aligns across 8 bases. Germline V CDR1 and CDR2: SGHNT, YENEEA. Unmatched junction bases numbered 7, after V lost 3 bases and J lost 4 bases. CDR3 length: 15 residues. The CDR3: CASSFLGQGGYGYTF. The CDR3 region has the DNA TGTGCCAGCAGCTTTCTCGGACAGGGCGGCTATGGCTACACCTTC.

The J gene is TRBJ1-2, the V gene TRBV6-8; TRBD1 matches 7 bases. Germline CDR1 MNHGY, CDR2 SAAAGT. The CDR3 runs 16 residues. With 6 bases clipped from V and 4 bases from J, the junction kept 14 bases outside the gene matches. In DNA, the CDR3 is TGTGCCAGCAGCCTAAATCCGCGGGACAGCTCCTATGGCTACACCTTC. Protein sequence: CASSLNPRDSSYGYTF.

This rearrangement joins TRBV19 to TRBJ2-5, with TRBD2 as a possible D gene (6 bases). Germline V gene data show CDR1 as LNHDA and CDR2 as SQIVND (reference sequence). The CDR3 has 13 amino acids. V was clipped by 5 bases and J by 5 bases, with 12 bases between them. The CDR3 DNA is TGTGCCAGTAGTGTGTGGGGGGAGGAGACCCAGTACTTC. Protein sequence: CASSVWGEETQYF.

This clone appeared a few times. The V and J genes are TRBV11-3 and TRBJ1-1; no definite D call. The germline V gene encodes CDR1 SGHNT and CDR2 YENEEA. The CDR3 consists of 15 residues. Trimming cost V 8 bases and J 4 bases, with 20 bases left between them. The CDR3 protein is CASFLSPLRGTEAFF. The CDR3 DNA reads TGTGCCAGCTTCTTAAGTCCCCTTCGGGGCACTGAAGCTTTCTTT.

This clone showed up just a few times. J is TRBJ2-3 and V is TRBV11-3; D may match TRBD1 or TRBD2 (5 bases each). Germline CDR1 SGHNT, CDR2 YENEEA. The CDR3 runs to 15 residues. V dropped 3 bases and J dropped 0 bases, with 10 bases sitting between them. CDR3: CASSFGTHSTDTQYF. The DNA for the CDR3 is TGTGCCAGCAGCTTCGGGACGCATAGCACAGATACGCAGTATTTT.

The chain recombines TRBV30 with TRBJ1-1; tentatively, D is TRBD1 (5 bases). V was shortened by 2 bases and J by 5 bases, with 6 bases between the two germline ends. The CDR3 covers 11 residues. Germline V lookup: CDR1 GTSNPN, CDR2 SVGIG (reference sequence). This CDR3 is CAWSRGTEAFF. CDR3 DNA: TGTGCCTGGAGTCGGGGGACTGAAGCTTTCTTT.

J is TRBJ2-7 and V is TRBV28; TRBD1 might be the D (6 bases). The CDR3 totals 14 residues. The germline CDR1 and CDR2 sequences are MDHEN and SYDVKM. Trimming took 6 bases from V and 3 from J, leaving 15 bases between them. The CDR3 reads CASSYTGIIYEQYF. The CDR3 bases are TGTGCCAGCAGCTACACAGGGATCATCTACGAGCAGTACTTC.

In its sample, this clone was seen a few times. The chain is built from TRBV6-8 and TRBJ2-5; D remains unclear. The CDR3 spans 16 residues. The germline gives CDR1 MNHGY, CDR2 SAAAGT. Trimming took off 0 bases at V and 0 bases at J, with 11 bases between the two ends. CDR3: CASSYSSRQYQETQYF. DNA of the CDR3: TGTGCCAGCAGTTACTCGAGCAGGCAGTACCAAGAGACCCAGTACTTC.